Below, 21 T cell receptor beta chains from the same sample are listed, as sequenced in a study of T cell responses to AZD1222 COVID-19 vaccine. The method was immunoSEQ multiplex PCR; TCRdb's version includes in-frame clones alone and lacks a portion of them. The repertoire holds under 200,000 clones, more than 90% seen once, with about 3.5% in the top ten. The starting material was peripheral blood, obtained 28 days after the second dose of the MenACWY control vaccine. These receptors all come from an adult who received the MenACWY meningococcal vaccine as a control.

The CDR3 loop reads CASSLTGTGANEQFF. The CDR3 nucleotides are TGTGCCAGCAGCTTAACAGGGACAGGGGCCAATGAGCAGTTCTTC. V is TRBV7-2 and J is TRBJ2-1; TRBD1 matches at 10 bases. J was trimmed by 6 bases and V by 2 bases; bases with no gene match: 4. This CDR3 spans 15 amino acids. Per germline, CDR1 SGHTA and CDR2 FQGNSA.

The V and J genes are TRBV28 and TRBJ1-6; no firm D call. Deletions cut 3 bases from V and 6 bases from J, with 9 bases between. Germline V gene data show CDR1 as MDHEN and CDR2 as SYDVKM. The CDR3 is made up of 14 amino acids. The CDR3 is CASSFYSSNSPLHF. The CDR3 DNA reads TGTGCCAGCAGTTTTTACTCAAGTAATTCACCCCTCCACTTT.

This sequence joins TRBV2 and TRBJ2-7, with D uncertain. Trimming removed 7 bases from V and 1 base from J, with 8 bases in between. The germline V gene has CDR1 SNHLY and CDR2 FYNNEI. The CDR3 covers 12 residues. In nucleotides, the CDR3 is TGTGCCAGCAAGGGCAGTTCCTACGAGCAGTACTTC. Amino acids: CASKGSSYEQYF.

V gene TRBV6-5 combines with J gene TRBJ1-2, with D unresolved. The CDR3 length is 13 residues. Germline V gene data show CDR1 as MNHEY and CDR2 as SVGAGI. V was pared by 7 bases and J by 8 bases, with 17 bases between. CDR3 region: CASIHRALGGYTF. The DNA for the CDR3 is TGTGCCAGCATTCACCGGGCCCTGGGCGGCTACACCTTC.

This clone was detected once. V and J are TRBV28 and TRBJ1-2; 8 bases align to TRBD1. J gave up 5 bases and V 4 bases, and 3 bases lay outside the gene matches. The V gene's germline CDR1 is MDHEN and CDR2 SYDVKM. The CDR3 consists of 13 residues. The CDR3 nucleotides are TGTGCCAGCAGTTCAGGGGGCGGATATGGCTACACCTTC. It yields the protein CASSSGGGYGYTF.

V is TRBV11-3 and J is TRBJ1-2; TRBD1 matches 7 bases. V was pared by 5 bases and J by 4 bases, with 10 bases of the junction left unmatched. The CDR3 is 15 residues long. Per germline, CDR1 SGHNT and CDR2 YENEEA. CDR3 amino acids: CASSPEPDRSYGYTF. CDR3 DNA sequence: TGTGCCAGCAGCCCCGAACCGGACAGGAGCTATGGCTACACCTTC.

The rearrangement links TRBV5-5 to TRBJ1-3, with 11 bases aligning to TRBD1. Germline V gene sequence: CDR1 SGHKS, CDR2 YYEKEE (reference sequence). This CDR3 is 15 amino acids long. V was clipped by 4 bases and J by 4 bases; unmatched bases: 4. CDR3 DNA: TGTGCCAGCAGCGGACAGGGGGCGGGAGGAAACACCATATATTTT. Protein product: CASSGQGAGGNTIYF.

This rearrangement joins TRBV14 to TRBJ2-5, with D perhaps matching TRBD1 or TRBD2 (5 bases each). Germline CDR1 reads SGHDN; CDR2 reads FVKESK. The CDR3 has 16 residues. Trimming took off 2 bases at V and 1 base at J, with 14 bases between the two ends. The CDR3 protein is CASSQPSGTFQETQYF. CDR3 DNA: TGTGCCAGCAGCCAACCCTCCGGGACCTTCCAAGAGACCCAGTACTTC.

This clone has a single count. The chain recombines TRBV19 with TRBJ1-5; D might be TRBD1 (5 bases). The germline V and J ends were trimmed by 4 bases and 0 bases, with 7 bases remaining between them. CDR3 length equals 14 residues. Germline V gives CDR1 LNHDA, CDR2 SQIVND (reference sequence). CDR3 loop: CASSNGHSNQPQHF. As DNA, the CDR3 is TGTGCCAGTAGTAACGGACATAGCAATCAGCCCCAGCATTTT.

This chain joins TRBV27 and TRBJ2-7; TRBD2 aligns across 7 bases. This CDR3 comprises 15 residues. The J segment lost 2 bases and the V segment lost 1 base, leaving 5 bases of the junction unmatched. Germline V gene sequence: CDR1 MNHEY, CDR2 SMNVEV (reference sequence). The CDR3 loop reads CASSLFLAAPYEQYF. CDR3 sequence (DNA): TGTGCCAGCAGTTTATTTCTAGCGGCACCCTACGAGCAGTACTTC.

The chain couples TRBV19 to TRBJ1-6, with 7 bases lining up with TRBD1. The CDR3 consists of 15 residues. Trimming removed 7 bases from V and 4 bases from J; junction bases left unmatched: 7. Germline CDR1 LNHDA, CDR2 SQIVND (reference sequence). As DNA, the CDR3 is TGTGCCAGTACCGCAGGGGGTCTATATAATTCACCCCTCCACTTT. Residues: CASTAGGLYNSPLHF. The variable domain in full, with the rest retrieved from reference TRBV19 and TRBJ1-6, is DGGITQSPKYLFRKEGQNVTLSCEQNLNHDAMYWYRQDPGQGLRLIYYSQIVNDFQKGDIAEGYSVSREKKESFPLTVTSAQKNPTAFYLCASTAGGLYNSPLHFGNGTRLTVT.

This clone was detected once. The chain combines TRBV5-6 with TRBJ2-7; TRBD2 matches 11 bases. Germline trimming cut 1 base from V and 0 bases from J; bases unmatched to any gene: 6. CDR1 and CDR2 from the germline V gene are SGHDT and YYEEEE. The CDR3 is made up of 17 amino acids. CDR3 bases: TGTGCCAGCAGCTTGTCTCTAGCGGGAGGCCCCTCCTACGAGCAGTACTTC. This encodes CASSLSLAGGPSYEQYF.

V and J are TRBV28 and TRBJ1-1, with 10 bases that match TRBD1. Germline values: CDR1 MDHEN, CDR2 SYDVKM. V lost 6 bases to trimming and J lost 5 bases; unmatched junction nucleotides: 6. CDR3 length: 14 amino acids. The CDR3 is CASRTGGAWTEAFF. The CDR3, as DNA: TGTGCCAGCAGGACAGGGGGCGCATGGACTGAAGCTTTCTTT.

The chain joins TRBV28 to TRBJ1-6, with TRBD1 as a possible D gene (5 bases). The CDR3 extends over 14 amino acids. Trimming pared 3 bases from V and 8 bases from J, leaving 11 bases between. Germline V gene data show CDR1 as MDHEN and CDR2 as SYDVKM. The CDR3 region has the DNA TGTGCCAGCAGTTTGTCGACAGCACATTCACCCCTCCACTTT. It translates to CASSLSTAHSPLHF.

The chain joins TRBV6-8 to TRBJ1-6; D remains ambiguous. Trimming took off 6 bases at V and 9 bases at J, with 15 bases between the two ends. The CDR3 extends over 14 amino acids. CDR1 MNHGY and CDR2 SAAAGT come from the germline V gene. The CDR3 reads CASRPSPTFSPLHF. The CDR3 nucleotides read TGTGCCAGCAGACCCTCTCCGACCTTTTCACCCCTCCACTTT.

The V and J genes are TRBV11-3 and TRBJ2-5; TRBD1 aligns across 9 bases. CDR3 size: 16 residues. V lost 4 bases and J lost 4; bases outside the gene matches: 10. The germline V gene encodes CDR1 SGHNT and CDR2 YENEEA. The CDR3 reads CASSSGKGQGLETQYF. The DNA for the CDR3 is TGTGCCAGCAGCTCCGGGAAGGGACAGGGACTAGAGACCCAGTACTTC.

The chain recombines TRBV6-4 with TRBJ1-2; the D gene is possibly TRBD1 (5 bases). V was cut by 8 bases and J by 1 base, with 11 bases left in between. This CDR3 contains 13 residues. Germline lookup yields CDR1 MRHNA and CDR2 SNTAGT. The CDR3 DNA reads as TGTGCCAGCGGATCGACAGTTAACTATGGCTACACCTTC. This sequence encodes CASGSTVNYGYTF.

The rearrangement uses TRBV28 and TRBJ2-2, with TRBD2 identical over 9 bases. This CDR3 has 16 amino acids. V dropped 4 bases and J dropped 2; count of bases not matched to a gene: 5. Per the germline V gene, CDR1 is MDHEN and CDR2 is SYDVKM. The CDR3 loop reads CASSSGLARNTGELFF. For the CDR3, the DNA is TGTGCCAGCAGTTCGGGACTAGCCCGTAACACCGGGGAGCTGTTTTTT.

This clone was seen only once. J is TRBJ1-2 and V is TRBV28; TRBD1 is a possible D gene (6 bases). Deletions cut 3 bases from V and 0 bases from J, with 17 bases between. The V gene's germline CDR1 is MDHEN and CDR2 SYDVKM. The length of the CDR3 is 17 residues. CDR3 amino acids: CASSLAGASGANYGYTF. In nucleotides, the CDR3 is TGTGCCAGCAGTTTGGCAGGGGCCTCGGGGGCTAACTATGGCTACACCTTC.

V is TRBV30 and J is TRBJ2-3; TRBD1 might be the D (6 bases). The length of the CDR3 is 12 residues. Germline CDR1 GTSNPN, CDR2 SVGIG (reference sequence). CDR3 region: CAVTGGADTQYF. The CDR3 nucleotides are TGTGCGGTGACTGGGGGCGCAGATACGCAGTATTTT. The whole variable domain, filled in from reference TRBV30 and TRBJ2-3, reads SQTIHQWPATLVQPVGSPLSLECTVEGTSNPNLYWYRQAAGRGLQLLFYSVGIGQISSEVPQNLSASRPQDRQFILSSKKLLLSDSGFYLCAVTGGADTQYFGPGTRLTVL.

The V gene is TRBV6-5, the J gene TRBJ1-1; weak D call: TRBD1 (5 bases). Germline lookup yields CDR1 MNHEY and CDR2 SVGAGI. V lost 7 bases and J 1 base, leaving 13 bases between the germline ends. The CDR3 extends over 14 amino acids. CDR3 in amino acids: CASTPGSGNTEAFF. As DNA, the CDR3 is TGTGCCAGCACTCCAGGGTCAGGGAACACTGAAGCTTTCTTT.